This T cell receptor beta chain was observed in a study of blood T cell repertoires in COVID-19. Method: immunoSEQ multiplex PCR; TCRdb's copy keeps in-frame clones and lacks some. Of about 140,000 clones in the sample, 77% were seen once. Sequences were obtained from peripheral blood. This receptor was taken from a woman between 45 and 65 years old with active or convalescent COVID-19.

The CDR3 DNA is TGTGCCAGCCTGGGACAGGGGGCGACTGAAGCTTTCTTT. Protein sequence: CASLGQGATEAFF. This chain joins TRBV28 and TRBJ1-1, with 12 bases aligning to TRBD1. The J segment lost 5 bases and the V segment lost 8 bases, leaving 3 bases of the junction unmatched. The CDR3 runs 13 residues. Germline V gives CDR1 MDHEN, CDR2 SYDVKM.